This T cell receptor (beta chain) was documented in a study of blood T cell repertoires in COVID-19. The junction had 2 bases not matched to a gene; V was cut back by 2 bases and J by 1 base. This CDR3 has 15 residues. Germline CDR1 reads MDHEN; CDR2 reads SYDVKM. Profiled with immunoSEQ multiplex PCR; TCRdb holds only in-frame clones, not every one. The sample records over 150,000 clones, about 90% being singletons. This sequence originates from a woman aged 50 to 60 who had recovered from COVID-19. The chain couples TRBV28 to TRBJ1-2; 9 nucleotides align to TRBD1. The sequenced sample consisted of PBMCs or T cells enriched from blood (not recorded which). CDR3 protein: CASSLGTGNNYGYTF. Written as DNA, the CDR3 is TGTGCCAGCAGTTTAGGGACAGGGAATAACTATGGCTACACCTTC.